This T cell receptor beta chain was found in a study of blood T cell repertoires in COVID-19. Study overall: Some COVID-19 samples were acute and others convalescent; all came from the United States, Italy and Spain. PBMCs, B-cell-depleted T cells, or T cells were the source of the cDNA or gDNA that made up the material.

In the authors' methods: Reference gene primer amplification in the assay estimated nucleated cell counts. Only in-frame clones appear in the TCRdb table, and some are missing; sequencing was by immunoSEQ multiplex PCR. The V and J calls and clone size come from that table; D and trimming were worked out from the DNA. Of about 140,000 clones listed, about three quarters are singletons. The V gene's germline CDR1 is WNHNN and CDR2 SYGVQD (reference sequence). Trimming pared 0 bases from V and 2 bases from J, leaving 10 bases between. The length of the CDR3 is 15 residues. Sequencing was done on a sample of peripheral blood. The gene calls are TRBV10-1 and TRBJ1-1; D possibly corresponds to TRBD1 (6 bases). The receptor was derived from a woman aged 45 to 65 with active or convalescent COVID-19. CDR3 DNA: TGCGCCAGCAGTGAGTCTACAGGGATTAACACTGAAGCTTTCTTT. Amino acids: CASSESTGINTEAFF.